A selection of T cell receptor beta chains follows, all from one sample in a study of blood T cell repertoires in COVID-19. Measured with immunoSEQ multiplex PCR; TCRdb has only the in-frame clones, and not every one. The table lists hundreds of thousands of clones, around 90% of them singletons, with roughly 2% in the top ten. Sequencing was carried out using PBMCs or T cells enriched from blood (not recorded which). These receptors were obtained from a woman aged 18-29 years with acute COVID-19. CDR3s include the opening cysteine and the closing phenylalanine or tryptophan. D genes are given only for firm matches. Some rows mark clone size as missing; the rest say once, few, many or name a class of expanded clone.

J gene | V gene | D gene | clone size | CDR3 DNA | CDR3 protein
TRBJ1-1 | TRBV3-1/TRBV3-2 | TRBD1 | few | TGTGCCAGCAGCCAAGACCCGACAGGGGCCTCAGCTTTCTTT | CASSQDPTGASAFF
TRBJ2-7 | TRBV14 | TRBD2 | - | TGTGCCAGCAGCCAATTTCTAGCGGGAGGCGAGCAGTACTTC | CASSQFLAGGEQYF
TRBJ1-5 | TRBV19 | TRBD1 | - | TGTGCCAGTAGTCGGACAGGTTCCCCGAATCAGCCCCAGCATTTT | CASSRTGSPNQPQHF
TRBJ2-1 | TRBV7-9 | TRBD2 | - | TGTGCCAGCAGCCCACCATGGACTAGCGGGGGTTCCTACAATGAGCAGTTCTTC | CASSPPWTSGGSYNEQFF
TRBJ1-5 | TRBV7-2 | - | - | TGTGCCAGCAGCCAAGACAGTACCAATCAGCCCCAGCATTTT | CASSQDSTNQPQHF
TRBJ2-5 | TRBV28 | - | - | TGTGCCAGCAGCATACGGAGGGAGACCCAGTACTTC | CASSIRRETQYF
TRBJ2-3 | TRBV24-1 | - | - | TGTGCCACCAGTGACCCCCGCACCTCGGCAGATACGCAGTATTTT | CATSDPRTSADTQYF
TRBJ2-7 | TRBV7-2 | TRBD2 | - | TGTGCCAGCAGCCGGACTAGCTTTGAGTACGAGCAGTACTTC | CASSRTSFEYEQYF
TRBJ2-7 | TRBV7-6 | TRBD1 | - | TGTGCCAGCAGCTTATGGGACAGCTCCTACGAGCAGTACTTC | CASSLWDSSYEQYF
TRBJ2-2 | TRBV24-1 | - | - | TGTGCCACCAGTGAAGGTGACAGGCCCGGGGAGCTGTTTTTT | CATSEGDRPGELFF
TRBJ2-7 | TRBV5-5 | TRBD1 | - | TGTGCCAGCAGCGCAAGCATCCGGGACAGGGCCCTCTACGAGCAGTACTTC | CASSASIRDRALYEQYF
TRBJ1-6 | TRBV28 | TRBD1 | - | TGTGCCAGCAGGGGACAGGGAAGTCAAACGTCGAACTATAATTCACCCCTCCACTTT | CASRGQGSQTSNYNSPLHF